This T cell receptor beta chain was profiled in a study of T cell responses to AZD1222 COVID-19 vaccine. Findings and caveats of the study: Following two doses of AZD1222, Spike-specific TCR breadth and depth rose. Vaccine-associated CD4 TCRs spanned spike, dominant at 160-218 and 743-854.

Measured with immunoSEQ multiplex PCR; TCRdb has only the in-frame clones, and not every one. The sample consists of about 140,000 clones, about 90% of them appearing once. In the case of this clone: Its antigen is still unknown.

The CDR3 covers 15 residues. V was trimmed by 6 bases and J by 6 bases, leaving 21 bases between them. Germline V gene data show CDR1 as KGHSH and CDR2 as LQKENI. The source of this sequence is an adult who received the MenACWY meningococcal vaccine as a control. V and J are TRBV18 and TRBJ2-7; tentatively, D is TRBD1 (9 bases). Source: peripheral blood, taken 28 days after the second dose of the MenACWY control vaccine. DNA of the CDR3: TGTGCCAGCTCCAAGGCGGGGACAGGGACTAGCGAGCAGTACTTC. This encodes CASSKAGTGTSEQYF.